This TCR beta chain was recovered during a study of shared clonotypes between healthy human individuals. TCRdb keeps only in-frame clones here, not all; method: immunoSEQ multiplex PCR. The sample includes more than 450,000 clones, more than 65% of them seen just once. It was tens of millions of PBMCs that unsorted samples used for genomic DNA. Germline CDR1 SGHAT, CDR2 FQNNGV. This CDR3 contains 12 residues. V was clipped by 2 bases and J by 7 bases, with 6 bases between them. The sequence derives from a woman aged 40 to 49 in good health. Some clones in this sample may be carry-over from other donors' samples. The sample taken for sequencing was PBMCs. The chain carries TRBV11-2 and TRBJ2-1; D uncertain. The CDR3 is CASSLNRNEQFF. DNA for the CDR3: TGTGCCAGCAGCTTAAACCGAAATGAGCAGTTCTTC.